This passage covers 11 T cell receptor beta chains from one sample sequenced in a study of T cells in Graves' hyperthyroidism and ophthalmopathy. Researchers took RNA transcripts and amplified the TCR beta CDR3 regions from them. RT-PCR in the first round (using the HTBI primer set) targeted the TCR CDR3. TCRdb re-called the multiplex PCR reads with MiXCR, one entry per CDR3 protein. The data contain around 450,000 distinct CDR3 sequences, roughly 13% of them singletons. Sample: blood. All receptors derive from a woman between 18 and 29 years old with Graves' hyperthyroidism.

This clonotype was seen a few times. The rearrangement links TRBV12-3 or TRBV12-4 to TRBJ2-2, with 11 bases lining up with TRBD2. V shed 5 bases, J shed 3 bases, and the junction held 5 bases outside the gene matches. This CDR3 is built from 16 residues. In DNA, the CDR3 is TGTGCCAGCAGTCCAGGGACTAGCGGTGACACCGGGGAGCTGTTTTTT. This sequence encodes CASSPGTSGDTGELFF.

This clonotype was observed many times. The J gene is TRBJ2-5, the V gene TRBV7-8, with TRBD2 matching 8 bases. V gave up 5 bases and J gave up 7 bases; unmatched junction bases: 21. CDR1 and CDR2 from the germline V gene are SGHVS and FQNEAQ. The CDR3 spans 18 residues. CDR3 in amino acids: CASSPEAAVVGAGGTQYF. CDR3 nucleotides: TGTGCCAGCAGCCCAGAGGCAGCGGTCGTGGGGGCGGGGGGGACCCAGTACTTC. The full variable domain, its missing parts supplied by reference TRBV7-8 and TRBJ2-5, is GAGVSQSPRYKVAKRGQDVALRCDPISGHVSLFWYQQALGQGPEFLTYFQNEAQLDKSGLPSDRFFAERPEGSVSTLKIQRTQQEDSAVYLCASSPEAAVVGAGGTQYFGPGTRLLVL.

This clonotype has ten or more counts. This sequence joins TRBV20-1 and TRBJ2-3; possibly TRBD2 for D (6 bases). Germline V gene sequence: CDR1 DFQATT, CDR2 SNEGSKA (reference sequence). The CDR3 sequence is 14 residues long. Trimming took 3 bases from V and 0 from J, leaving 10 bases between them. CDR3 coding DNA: TGCAGTGCTAGGCCCGGGACTAGCACAGATACGCAGTATTTT. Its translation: CSARPGTSTDTQYF.

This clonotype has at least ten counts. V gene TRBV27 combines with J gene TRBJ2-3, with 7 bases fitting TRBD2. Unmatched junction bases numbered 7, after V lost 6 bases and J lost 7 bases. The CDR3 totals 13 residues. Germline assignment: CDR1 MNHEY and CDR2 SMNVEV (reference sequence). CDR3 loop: CASRGLEVNTQYF. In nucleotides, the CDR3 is TGTGCCAGCAGAGGACTAGAGGTGAATACGCAGTATTTT.

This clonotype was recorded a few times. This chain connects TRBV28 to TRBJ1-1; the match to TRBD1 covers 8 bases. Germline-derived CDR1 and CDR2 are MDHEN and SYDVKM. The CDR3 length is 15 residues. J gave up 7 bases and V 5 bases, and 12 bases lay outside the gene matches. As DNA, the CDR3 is TGTGCCAGCAGTCCCACAGGGGGGCGGAATGGTGAAGCTTTCTTT. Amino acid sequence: CASSPTGGRNGEAFF.

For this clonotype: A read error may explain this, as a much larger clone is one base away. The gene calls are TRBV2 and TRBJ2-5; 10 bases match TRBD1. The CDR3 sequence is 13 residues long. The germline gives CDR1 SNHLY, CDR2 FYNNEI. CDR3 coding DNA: TGTGCCAGCGGCAGGGACAGGGGAGAGGCCCAGTACTTC. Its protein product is CASGRDRGEAQYF.

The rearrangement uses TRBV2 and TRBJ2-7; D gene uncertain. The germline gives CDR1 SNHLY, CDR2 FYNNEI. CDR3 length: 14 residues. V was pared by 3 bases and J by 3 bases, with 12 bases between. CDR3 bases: TGTGCCAGCAGTGAGAATATGCAGAGCTACGAGCAGTACTTC. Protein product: CASSENMQSYEQYF. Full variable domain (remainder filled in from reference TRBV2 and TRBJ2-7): EPEVTQTPSHQVTQMGQEVILRCVPISNHLYFYWYRQILGQKVEFLVSFYNNEISEKSEIFDDQFSVERPDGSNFTLKIRSTKLEDSAMYFCASSENMQSYEQYFGPGTRLTVT.

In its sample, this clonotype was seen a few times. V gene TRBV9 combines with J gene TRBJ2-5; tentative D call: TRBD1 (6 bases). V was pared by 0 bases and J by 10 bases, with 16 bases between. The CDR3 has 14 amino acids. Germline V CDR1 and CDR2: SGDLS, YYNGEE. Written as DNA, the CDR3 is TGTGCCAGCAGCGTAGGGACAGCGGAGGTGGACCAGTACTTC. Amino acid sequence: CASSVGTAEVDQYF.

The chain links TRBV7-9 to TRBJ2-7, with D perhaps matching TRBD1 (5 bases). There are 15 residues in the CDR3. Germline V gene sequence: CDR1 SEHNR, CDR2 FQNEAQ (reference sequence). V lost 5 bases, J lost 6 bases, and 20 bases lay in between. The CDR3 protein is CASSPPRRQGLEQYF. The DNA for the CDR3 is TGTGCCAGCAGCCCTCCCCGCCGGCAGGGTCTCGAGCAGTACTTC.

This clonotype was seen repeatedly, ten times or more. The chain's CDR3 is CASSPGEDYGYTF. The CDR3 coding sequence is TGTGCCAGCTCACCAGGGGAGGACTATGGCTACACCTTC. This chain connects TRBV18 to TRBJ1-2, with no clear D. Trimming left V 2 bases short and J 3 bases short, with 7 bases between. There are 13 residues in the CDR3. Germline V lookup: CDR1 KGHSH, CDR2 LQKENI.

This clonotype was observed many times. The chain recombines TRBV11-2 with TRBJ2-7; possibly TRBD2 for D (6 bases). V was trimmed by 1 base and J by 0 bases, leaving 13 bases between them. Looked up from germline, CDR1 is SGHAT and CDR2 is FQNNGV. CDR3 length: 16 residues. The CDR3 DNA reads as TGTGCCAGCAGCTTAGGTTGGCGGGATCTCTCCTACGAGCAGTACTTC. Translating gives CASSLGWRDLSYEQYF.